This T cell receptor beta chain emerged from a study of T cell repertoires in cytomegalovirus infection. TCRdb redid the calling of the reads with MiXCR, one entry per CDR3 protein. Of some 920,000 distinct CDR3 sequences detected, about a third appear once; the ten largest clones hold around 15%. This clonotype was seen once. Its antigen is not identified. This clonotype originated in a human donor in good health (CMV status not recorded). Some clones in this sample may be carry-over from other donors' samples. Sequenced here: cultured CD8+ T cells from PBMCs, sampled from culture after CMV antigen stimulation.

CDR3 in DNA: TGTGCCAGCAGTGGCCAGGGACTCTATGGCTACACCTTC. Protein product: CASSGQGLYGYTF. The V gene is TRBV27, the J gene TRBJ1-2, with D possibly being TRBD1 (5 bases). Germline CDR1 reads MNHEY; CDR2 reads SMNVEV (reference sequence). This CDR3 is built from 13 residues. V gave up 5 bases and J gave up 4 bases, with 11 bases separating them.